A single sample is the source of the 30 T cell receptor beta chains below, sequenced in a study of cytomegalovirus exposure and HLA in healthy donors. Vbeta (60) and Jbeta (13) primers were used in the PCR. TCRdb's table, derived via immunoSEQ multiplex PCR, lists solely in-frame clones and lacks some. In the table there are around 200,000 clones, about 80% of which are singletons. Sequencing was carried out using PBMCs. The receptors were sampled from a man aged 18-30 years in good health and CMV-seronegative.

As concerns this clone: The same CDR3 also results from other DNA sequences found in this sample. The V and J genes are TRBV27 and TRBJ1-1, with D perhaps matching TRBD1 (5 bases). Between the trimmed V and J ends, which lost 5 bases and 1 base, there was a span of 11 bases. The germline CDR1 and CDR2 sequences are MNHEY and SMNVEV (reference sequence). The CDR3 covers 14 residues. The CDR3 spells CASSLRGGNTEAFF. CDR3 DNA sequence: TGTGCCAGCAGTCTCCGGGGGGGGAACACTGAAGCTTTCTTT.

The V gene is TRBV5-1, the J gene TRBJ2-5; TRBD2 aligns across 8 bases. V shed 0 bases and J 5 bases; nucleotides not matched to a gene: 3. The CDR3 has 14 amino acids. CDR1 is SGHRS, CDR2 YFSETQ, per germline. CDR3 residues: CASSLGGLDETQYF. The CDR3 DNA sequence: TGCGCCAGCAGCTTGGGGGGACTAGATGAGACCCAGTACTTC.

The chain carries TRBV6-4 and TRBJ2-1, with 10 bases fitting TRBD2. The junction had 8 bases not matched to a gene; V was cut back by 2 bases and J by 7 bases. Germline V lookup: CDR1 MRHNA, CDR2 SNTAGT. This CDR3 is 16 amino acids long. The CDR3 DNA reads as TGTGCCAGCAGTGACGAAGCGGGAGGGCCCACGAATGAGCAGTTCTTC. Translated: CASSDEAGGPTNEQFF.

The chain is built from TRBV6-5 and TRBJ1-2, with TRBD1 as a possible D gene (5 bases). V gave up 5 bases and J gave up 8 bases, with 12 bases separating them. The CDR3 totals 12 residues. From germline, CDR1 is MNHEY and CDR2 SVGAGI. The CDR3 DNA reads TGTGCCAGCAGTCACCGGACACGAGGCTACACCTTC. Protein: CASSHRTRGYTF.

V gene TRBV15 combines with J gene TRBJ2-1, with 11 positions matching TRBD1. This CDR3 spans 15 amino acids. Germline values: CDR1 LNHNV, CDR2 YYDKDF (reference sequence). Trimming at V came to 1 base and at J to 6 bases, leaving 2 bases not matched to a gene. DNA for the CDR3: TGTGCCACCAGCAGAGCCGGGACAGGGGGCAATGAGCAGTTCTTC. It yields the protein CATSRAGTGGNEQFF.

The rearrangement links TRBV5-4 to TRBJ1-2; 9 bases fit TRBD1. The CDR3 sequence is 14 residues long. The germline V gene encodes CDR1 SGHNT and CDR2 YYREEE (reference sequence). V was clipped by 4 bases and J by 3 bases; unmatched bases: 4. CDR3 loop: CASSGDREDYGYTF. The CDR3 nucleotides read TGTGCCAGCAGCGGGGACAGGGAGGACTATGGCTACACCTTC.

The rearrangement links TRBV19 to TRBJ2-5, with 7 bases aligning to TRBD1. After removal of 3 bases from V and 11 bases from J, the junction contained 18 bases not matched to a gene. The CDR3 sequence is 16 residues long. Per the germline V gene, CDR1 is LNHDA and CDR2 is SQIVND (reference sequence). As DNA, the CDR3 is TGTGCCAGTAGTATTGATAGAGGGGACAGCCCCTCGGAGCAGTACTTC. Translating gives CASSIDRGDSPSEQYF.

The rearrangement joins TRBV4-2 to TRBJ1-3, with D perhaps TRBD1 (5 bases). The V gene's germline CDR1 is LGHNA and CDR2 YNFKEQ. The CDR3 contains 17 residues. V lost 0 bases to trimming and J lost 2 bases, with 14 bases between them. The CDR3: CASSQDLLGGTGNTIYF. The CDR3 region has the DNA TGTGCCAGCAGCCAAGACCTGTTGGGGGGAACTGGAAACACCATATATTTT.

J is TRBJ1-4 and V is TRBV4-2; D is unresolved. Germline V lookup: CDR1 LGHNA, CDR2 YNFKEQ. This CDR3 region has 16 residues. V was shortened by 2 bases and J by 0 bases, with 10 bases between the two germline ends. The CDR3 DNA reads TGTGCCAGCAGCCAAACTGGGCAGTCAACTAATGAAAAACTGTTTTTT. This codes for CASSQTGQSTNEKLFF.

The chain joins TRBV9 to TRBJ1-1; D may be TRBD1 (5 bases). The CDR3 is 15 amino acids. V was trimmed by 4 bases and J by 5 bases, leaving 18 bases between them. The germline V gene encodes CDR1 SGDLS and CDR2 YYNGEE. This CDR3 is CASSPRALAGTEAFF. CDR3 DNA sequence: TGTGCCAGCAGCCCCAGGGCTCTCGCAGGGACTGAAGCTTTCTTT.

The rearrangement uses TRBV11-3 and TRBJ1-2, with D perhaps TRBD1 (5 bases). Trimming pared 2 bases from V and 3 bases from J, leaving 10 bases between. Germline values: CDR1 SGHNT, CDR2 YENEEA. The CDR3 runs 14 residues. CDR3 nucleotides: TGTGCCAGCAGCTTACGCGGGGGGGACTATGGCTACACCTTC. It translates to CASSLRGGDYGYTF.

The V call is TRBV7-9, the J call TRBJ1-2, with 10 bases fitting TRBD1. Trimming took 3 bases from V and 3 from J; bases not matched to a gene: 1. CDR3 length: 14 residues. CDR1 and CDR2 (germline): SEHNR, FQNEAQ (reference sequence). The CDR3 DNA sequence: TGTGCCAGCAGCTTTGGACAGGGGGACTATGGCTACACCTTC. Amino acid sequence: CASSFGQGDYGYTF. The variable domain in full, completed from reference TRBV7-9 and TRBJ1-2, reads DTGVSQNPRHKITKRGQNVTFRCDPISEHNRLYWYRQTLGQGPEFLTYFQNEAQLEKSRLLSDRFSAERPKGSFSTLEIQRTEQGDSAMYLCASSFGQGDYGYTFGSGTRLTVV.

The chain joins TRBV10-3 to TRBJ1-3; D is possibly TRBD1 (5 bases). CDR1 is ENHRY, CDR2 SYGVKD, per germline. This CDR3 comprises 13 residues. Deletions cut 8 bases from V and 0 bases from J, with 8 bases between. Here the CDR3 reads CAIGQGSGNTIYF. The CDR3 nucleotides are TGTGCCATCGGGCAGGGCTCTGGAAACACCATATATTTT.

The chain employs TRBV28 and TRBJ2-1; possible D gene TRBD1, 6 bases. Germline V gene data show CDR1 as MDHEN and CDR2 as SYDVKM. This CDR3 has 21 amino acids. The V and J ends lost 2 bases and 5 bases respectively, with 31 bases between them. This CDR3 is CASSLIRFGGSPGPIDNEQFF. The CDR3 nucleotides read TGTGCCAGCAGTTTAATAAGGTTTGGGGGCAGTCCTGGGCCTATCGACAATGAGCAGTTCTTC.

In regard to this clone: An end of the junction does not agree with germline; a read error may underlie this. The rearrangement joins TRBV30 to TRBJ2-7, with TRBD1 matching 7 bases. This CDR3 region has 12 residues. The V gene's germline CDR1 is GTSNPN and CDR2 SVGIG (reference sequence). DNA for the CDR3: TGTGCCTGGAGTGTGGGACAGTTTTCTGCTCTCTTC. Amino acids: CAWSVGQFSALF.

This clone was detected only once. The chain employs TRBV6-5 and TRBJ2-7; 10 nucleotides agree with TRBD1. Germline V gene lookup returns CDR1 MNHEY and CDR2 SVGAGI. V shed 5 bases, J shed 6 bases, and the junction held 10 bases outside the gene matches. The length of the CDR3 is 15 residues. Here the CDR3 DNA reads TGTGCCAGCAGTACTCCCGGGACAGGGGTGCCCGAGCAGTACTTC. As protein: CASSTPGTGVPEQYF.

This clone was counted between two and nine times. The chain recombines TRBV5-1 with TRBJ2-1; TRBD2 agrees at 13 bases. The germline gives CDR1 SGHRS, CDR2 YFSETQ. The J segment lost 7 bases and the V segment lost 0 bases, leaving 7 bases of the junction unmatched. There are 17 residues in the CDR3. CDR3 amino acids: CASSLGSGLAGLNEQFF. In DNA form, the CDR3 reads TGCGCCAGCAGCTTGGGGTCGGGACTAGCGGGATTAAATGAGCAGTTCTTC.

The V and J genes are TRBV30 and TRBJ2-1, with 9 bases that match TRBD2. This CDR3 region has 15 residues. Germline trimming cut 0 bases from V and 8 bases from J; bases unmatched to any gene: 8. The germline gives CDR1 GTSNPN, CDR2 SVGIG (reference sequence). The CDR3 sequence: CAWSVGSSGIDEQFF. DNA of the CDR3: TGTGCCTGGAGTGTGGGTTCTAGCGGGATTGATGAGCAGTTCTTC.

This chain links TRBV7-3 with TRBJ2-3; D perhaps matches TRBD2 (6 bases). The germline gives CDR1 SGHTA, CDR2 FQGTGA. The CDR3 is 21 amino acids. Trimming took 3 bases from V and 5 from J, leaving 33 bases between them. The CDR3 region has the DNA TGTGCCAGCAGCTTGATACCTCCGGGGCCCTCTTCCCCGGGAGTCTTAGATACGCAGTATTTT. This gives the protein CASSLIPPGPSSPGVLDTQYF.

In regard to this clone: This sample includes further DNA sequences coding for the same CDR3. The chain is built from TRBV4-3 and TRBJ2-5; D might be TRBD2 (6 bases). CDR3 length: 16 amino acids. The germline V gene has CDR1 LGHNA and CDR2 YSLEER. The ends were cut back, 0 bases at V and 0 bases at J, with 11 bases in the middle. CDR3 DNA sequence: TGCGCCAGCAGCCAAGAGGCAGGACTATACCAAGAGACCCAGTACTTC. Protein product: CASSQEAGLYQETQYF.

In this sample, this clone turned up a few times. The V call is TRBV6-1, the J call TRBJ1-2, with D possibly TRBD1 on 6 matching bases. This CDR3 contains 13 residues. Germline loops: CDR1 MNHNS, CDR2 SASEGT. V lost 6 bases and J 4 bases, leaving 12 bases between the germline ends. CDR3 in amino acids: CASSQQGSYGYTF. The CDR3 nucleotides read TGTGCCAGCAGCCAACAGGGCAGCTATGGCTACACCTTC.

This rearrangement joins TRBV9 to TRBJ2-6; D is unresolved. Germline V CDR1 and CDR2: SGDLS, YYNGEE. V lost 5 bases to trimming and J lost 0 bases, with 6 bases between them. CDR3 length: 14 residues. The CDR3 DNA sequence: TGTGCCAGCAGTACAGACTCTGGGGCCAACGTCCTGACTTTC. It is translated as CASSTDSGANVLTF. Complete variable domain (other parts from reference TRBV9 and TRBJ2-6): DSGVTQTPKHLITATGQRVTLRCSPRSGDLSVYWYQQSLDQGLQFLIQYYNGEERAKGNILERFSAQQFPDLHSELNLSSLELGDSALYFCASSTDSGANVLTFGAGSRLTVL.

V and J are TRBV19 and TRBJ1-1; D ambiguous. Germline V gives CDR1 LNHDA, CDR2 SQIVND (reference sequence). CDR3 length: 15 residues. V lost 3 bases to trimming and J lost 0 bases, with 11 bases between them. The CDR3 is CASSINPTMNTEAFF. The DNA of the CDR3 is TGTGCCAGTAGTATTAATCCTACGATGAACACTGAAGCTTTCTTT.

The genes are TRBV11-2 and TRBJ1-2; D gene ambiguous. This CDR3 comprises 14 residues. The ends were cut back, 1 base at V and 1 base at J, with 7 bases in the middle. Germline CDR1 reads SGHAT; CDR2 reads FQNNGV. CDR3 coding DNA: TGTGCCAGCAGCTTAGGTAGCCTTAACTATGGCTACACCTTC. Protein product: CASSLGSLNYGYTF.

The chain has TRBV28 and TRBJ1-4; 10 bases are shared with TRBD1. After removal of 1 base from V and 8 bases from J, the junction contained 7 bases not matched to a gene. Per germline, CDR1 MDHEN and CDR2 SYDVKM. The CDR3 sequence is 16 residues long. This chain's CDR3 is CASSLLRQGAGEKLFF. CDR3 DNA sequence: TGTGCCAGCAGTTTATTAAGACAGGGGGCGGGAGAAAAACTGTTTTTT.

J is TRBJ1-2 and V is TRBV6-6, with 7 bases fitting TRBD1. Trimming cost V 4 bases and J 8 bases; bases outside gene matches: 7. Germline-derived CDR1 and CDR2 are MNHNY and SVGAGI (reference sequence). CDR3 size: 13 residues. CDR3 sequence reads: CASSLGQSSGYTF. The CDR3 region has the DNA TGTGCCAGCAGTTTGGGACAGTCTTCGGGCTACACCTTC.

The rearrangement links TRBV5-1 to TRBJ2-1; 15 bases fit TRBD2. V dropped 2 bases and J dropped 5; count of bases not matched to a gene: 8. Germline-derived CDR1 and CDR2 are SGHRS and YFSETQ. The CDR3 spans 18 residues. In nucleotides, the CDR3 is TGCGCCAGCAGCTTAGCCTCGGGACTAGCGGGGGGAAACAATGAGCAGTTCTTC. It encodes CASSLASGLAGGNNEQFF. Full variable domain (outside the CDR3, taken from reference TRBV5-1 and TRBJ2-1): KAGVTQTPRYLIKTRGQQVTLSCSPISGHRSVSWYQQTPGQGLQFLFEYFSETQRNKGNFPGRFSGRQFSNSRSEMNVSTLELGDSALYLCASSLASGLAGGNNEQFFGPGTRLTVL.

This chain connects TRBV2 to TRBJ1-5, with D possibly matching TRBD1 (5 bases). Germline-derived CDR1 and CDR2 are SNHLY and FYNNEI. The CDR3 length is 16 residues. V shed 8 bases and J shed 3 bases, with 20 bases lying between them. The DNA for the CDR3 is TGTGCCAGCGAATTGGGGCTAAGGGTGGACAATCAGCCCCAGCATTTT. Protein: CASELGLRVDNQPQHF.

The rearrangement uses TRBV5-6 and TRBJ1-4, with no clear D. Germline values: CDR1 SGHDT, CDR2 YYEEEE. The CDR3 covers 14 residues. V dropped 2 bases and J dropped 0 bases, with 5 bases sitting between them. This CDR3 reads CASSFLATNEKLFF. CDR3 in DNA: TGTGCCAGCAGCTTCCTTGCAACTAATGAAAAACTGTTTTTT. Looking up the rest from reference TRBV5-6 and TRBJ1-4 gives the full variable domain: DAGVTQSPTHLIKTRGQQVTLRCSPKSGHDTVSWYQQALGQGPQFIFQYYEEEERQRGNFPDRFSGHQFPNYSSELNVNALLLGDSALYLCASSFLATNEKLFFGSGTQLSVL.

The rearrangement links TRBV14 to TRBJ2-7; weak D call: TRBD1 (5 bases). The CDR3 is 13 amino acids. The germline gives CDR1 SGHDN, CDR2 FVKESK. The V end lost 0 bases, the J end lost 9 bases, and 12 bases lay between the germline ends. CDR3 residues: CASSQDADSVQYF. The CDR3 DNA reads TGTGCCAGCAGCCAAGACGCCGACAGTGTGCAGTACTTC.